The clone carrying this TCR beta chain appeared many times. Its specificity is not known. This entry comes from a study of neurological immune-mediated disorders. TCRdb used MiXCR to reprocess the 5' RACE reads, holding one entry per CDR3 protein. The data hold approximately 29,000 distinct CDR3 sequences, with roughly 12% observed a single time. Study outcomes and limitations: There were no CDR3 amino acid sequences shared by expanded clones across subjects, a result suggesting private repertoires in all groups.

V lost 7 bases, J lost 5 bases, and 4 bases stayed unmatched. From germline, CDR1 is SQVTM and CDR2 ANQGSEA. The CDR3 is made up of 11 amino acids. The TCR comes from a man in his sixties in good health. V and J are TRBV29-1 and TRBJ2-5; TRBD1 agrees at 7 bases. Sequencing was carried out using PBMCs. CDR3 in DNA: TGCAGCGGTGACAGGGAGGAGACCCAGTACTTC. It specifies CSGDREETQYF.